This is a list of T cell receptor beta chains from one sample in a study of blood T cell repertoires in COVID-19. Sequencing was performed with immunoSEQ multiplex PCR; in TCRdb, only in-frame clones are kept and a portion is missing. The table lists 200,000 to 300,000 clones, roughly 86% of them singletons. The source material was peripheral blood. The source is a middle-aged man who had recovered from COVID-19. Both conserved end residues are part of each CDR3. Fields, in order: J gene, D gene, V gene, CDR3 protein. The D gene is left open where the match is weak.

j_call: TRBJ2-5
d_call: -
v_call: TRBV7-9
cdr3_aa: CASSFPPTKQETQYF

j_call: TRBJ1-2
d_call: -
v_call: TRBV5-1
cdr3_aa: CASNRRDSGDGYTF

j_call: TRBJ1-4
d_call: -
v_call: TRBV19
cdr3_aa: CASSIGQLGNEKLFF

j_call: TRBJ1-3
d_call: TRBD1
v_call: TRBV5-4
cdr3_aa: CASSFGQGRGNTIYF

j_call: TRBJ1-2
d_call: TRBD1
v_call: TRBV6-5
cdr3_aa: CASSSVTQQGARGYTF

j_call: TRBJ1-1
d_call: -
v_call: TRBV3-1/TRBV3-2
cdr3_aa: CASSQDGGTAEAFF

j_call: TRBJ1-6
d_call: -
v_call: TRBV10-3
cdr3_aa: CAISESTGGSYNSPLHF

j_call: TRBJ1-1
d_call: -
v_call: TRBV29-1
cdr3_aa: CSVARIMNTEAFF

j_call: TRBJ2-7
d_call: -
v_call: TRBV6-5
cdr3_aa: CASTPRTDSYEQYF

j_call: TRBJ2-2
d_call: -
v_call: TRBV10-3
cdr3_aa: CAISESGRHVGGELFF

j_call: TRBJ2-5
d_call: TRBD2
v_call: TRBV3-1/TRBV3-2
cdr3_aa: CASSQGFLARGETQYF

j_call: TRBJ2-7
d_call: TRBD2
v_call: TRBV27
cdr3_aa: CASSLVGGTTFYEQYF

j_call: TRBJ2-7
d_call: TRBD1
v_call: TRBV6-5
cdr3_aa: CASSKGQGAYEQYF